This entry lists 14 T cell receptor beta chains sequenced from one sample in a study of regulatory T cells in long-lasting Graves disease. Time point specified: newly diagnosed GD, antithyroid drugs for less than 3 months. Making the TCR library involved RNA that had been extracted from PBMCs. Investigators prepared the TCR beta libraries by applying iRepertoire HTBI primers and Arm-PCR of CDR3 regions. TCRdb passed the multiplex PCR reads through MiXCR, listing each CDR3 protein once. The table records hundreds of thousands of distinct CDR3 sequences, more than 15% of them present only once. Sample: peripheral blood mononuclear cells (PBMCs), taken at new diagnosis, from a patient treated with antithyroid drugs. These TCRs come from a female donor with Graves disease.

This clonotype was observed at least ten times. This chain joins TRBV2 and TRBJ2-3; unclear D gene. The V end was cut by 4 bases, the J end by 4 bases, with 15 bases between. The CDR3 has 15 residues. From germline, CDR1 is SNHLY and CDR2 FYNNEI. The CDR3 loop is CASSANLRSADTQYF. The CDR3 coding sequence is TGTGCCAGCAGTGCCAATTTGAGGTCCGCAGATACGCAGTATTTT.

At least ten counts were recorded for this clonotype. The genes are TRBV20-1 and TRBJ1-2; D gene uncertain. Trimming shortened V by 5 bases and J by 8 bases, and 21 bases separated the two germline ends. CDR1 is DFQATT, CDR2 SNEGSKA, per germline (reference sequence). The CDR3 is 14 residues long. CDR3 residues: CSAFSTVTLGGYTF. As DNA, the CDR3 is TGCAGTGCTTTTTCGACGGTTACCTTGGGCGGCTACACCTTC.

At least ten counts were recorded for this clonotype. The rearrangement links TRBV3-1 to TRBJ1-4; D gene uncertain. V lost 3 bases and J lost 0, with 5 bases in between. The CDR3 covers 14 residues. The germline CDR1 and CDR2 sequences are LGHDT and YNNKEL (reference sequence). The DNA for the CDR3 is TGTGCCAGCAGCCAGCAGACAACTAATGAAAAACTGTTTTTT. This encodes CASSQQTTNEKLFF.

A note on this clonotype: It is likely a read error: a sequence one base away is far more abundant. The chain recombines TRBV10-3 with TRBJ2-5, with TRBD2 identical over 9 bases. CDR3 length: 14 residues. Germline V gene sequence: CDR1 ENHRY, CDR2 SYGVKD. This CDR3 reads CAGSGAGGKEAQYF. The DNA of the CDR3 is TGTGCCGGCTCCGGTGCGGGAGGGAAAGAGGCCCAGTACTTC.

This clonotype was seen at least ten times. The rearrangement joins TRBV28 to TRBJ2-7, with 11 bases aligning to TRBD2. There are 16 residues in the CDR3. In germline, CDR1 is MDHEN, CDR2 SYDVKM. V lost 2 bases and J lost 2; bases outside the gene matches: 5. CDR3 sequence (DNA): TGTGCCAGCAGTTTACTAGCGGGAGGCCCCCCCTACGAGCAGTACTTC. Protein sequence: CASSLLAGGPPYEQYF.

The chain joins TRBV20-1 to TRBJ2-2, with 16 positions matching TRBD2. Germline CDR1 DFQATT, CDR2 SNEGSKA (reference sequence). V lost 1 base and J lost 3; bases outside the gene matches: 5. CDR3 length: 18 residues. CDR3 sequence: CSARGGTSGRADTGELFF. As DNA, the CDR3 is TGCAGTGCTAGAGGAGGGACTAGCGGGAGGGCCGACACCGGGGAGCTGTTTTTT.

This clonotype showed up many times. This chain connects TRBV19 to TRBJ1-5, with a tentative D call TRBD1 (6 bases). V dropped 1 base and J dropped 5 bases, with 12 bases sitting between them. The germline V gene encodes CDR1 LNHDA and CDR2 SQIVND (reference sequence). The CDR3 sequence is 15 residues long. In DNA, the CDR3 is TGTGCCAGTAGTATAGGCGGGGGCGCGGATCAGCCCCAGCATTTT. Residues: CASSIGGGADQPQHF.

This clonotype showed up many times. The gene calls are TRBV20-1 and TRBJ1-4, with D maybe TRBD1 (6 bases). Trimming removed 3 bases at V and 3 bases at J, with 14 bases between. Germline CDR1 reads DFQATT; CDR2 reads SNEGSKA (reference sequence). The CDR3 sequence is 15 residues long. The CDR3 loop is CSASSGDTSNEKLFF. The CDR3 DNA follows: TGCAGTGCTAGTAGTGGGGACACTTCTAATGAAAAACTGTTTTTT.

This clonotype was counted between two and nine times. The rearrangement uses TRBV18 and TRBJ2-7; 7 bases are a match to TRBD1. CDR1 KGHSH and CDR2 LQKENI come from the germline V gene. Trimming cost V 3 bases and J 0 bases; bases outside gene matches: 8. The CDR3 loop spans 16 amino acids. CDR3 sequence (DNA): TGTGCCAGCTCACCTCGGACAGGCCTAGACTCCTACGAGCAGTACTTC. This sequence encodes CASSPRTGLDSYEQYF. The whole variable domain, remainder taken from reference TRBV18 and TRBJ2-7, is NAGVMQNPRHLVRRRGQEARLRCSPMKGHSHVYWYRQLPEEGLKFMVYLQKENIIDESGMPKERFSAEFPKEGPSILRIQQVVRGDSAAYFCASSPRTGLDSYEQYFGPGTRLTVT.

The chain recombines TRBV29-1 with TRBJ1-1; D is possibly TRBD1 (6 bases). The V gene's germline CDR1 is SQVTM and CDR2 ANQGSEA. Trimming cost V 0 bases and J 0 bases, with 11 bases left between them. There are 15 residues in the CDR3. As DNA, the CDR3 is TGCAGCGTTGAAGAGGACAGCCTCATGAACACTGAAGCTTTCTTT. Residues: CSVEEDSLMNTEAFF.

This clonotype showed up many times. The chain links TRBV28 to TRBJ2-7; 7 bases line up with TRBD1. The length of the CDR3 is 15 residues. CDR1 MDHEN and CDR2 SYDVKM come from the germline V gene. Trimming cost V 5 bases and J 2 bases; bases outside gene matches: 9. The CDR3: CASSTRQGSPYEQYF. As DNA, the CDR3 is TGTGCCAGCAGTACCCGACAGGGTTCCCCCTACGAGCAGTACTTC.

The sample holds many counts of this clonotype. The rearrangement links TRBV5-8 to TRBJ2-2, with D uncertain. Germline CDR1 SGHTS, CDR2 YDEGEE. The CDR3 spans 14 residues. V dropped 3 bases and J dropped 0 bases, with 6 bases sitting between them. In nucleotides, the CDR3 is TGTGCCAGCAGCTACGTTTCGAACACCGGGGAGCTGTTTTTT. Translation: CASSYVSNTGELFF.

This clonotype was detected ten times or more. This chain uses TRBV20-1 with TRBJ2-3; TRBD1 might be the D (6 bases). The V gene lost 0 bases and the J gene lost 4 bases, with 14 bases spanning the gap. In germline, CDR1 is DFQATT, CDR2 SNEGSKA (reference sequence). This CDR3 has 15 residues. CDR3 nucleotides: TGCAGTGCTAGAGACCCCCAGGGGTTGGCAGATACGCAGTATTTT. It encodes CSARDPQGLADTQYF.

This clonotype appeared many times. The rearrangement uses TRBV20-1 and TRBJ2-7; 10 bases match TRBD1. V shed 0 bases and J 5 bases; nucleotides not matched to a gene: 4. The CDR3 loop spans 14 amino acids. From germline, CDR1 is DFQATT and CDR2 SNEGSKA (reference sequence). Written as DNA, the CDR3 is TGCAGTGCTAGAGAGACAGGGGGCGGGCACGAGCAGTACTTC. Translating it yields CSARETGGGHEQYF.